This is a list of T cell receptor beta chains from one sample in a study of cytomegalovirus exposure and HLA in healthy donors. The table came from immunoSEQ multiplex PCR; TCRdb's copy has only in-frame clones and leaves some out. This table has fewer than 70,000 clones, 74% appearing once. The sample taken for sequencing was PBMCs. The receptors derive from an older woman in good health and CMV-seropositive. Each CDR3 is given with its conserved first and last residue. The D gene is left open where the match is weak. Some rows mark clone size as missing; the rest say once, few, many or name a class of expanded clone.

clone_size j_call v_call d_call cdr3_aa cdr3_nt
- TRBJ1-2 TRBV29-1 TRBD1 CSGGQGKGTGYTF TGCAGCGGGGGACAGGGGAAGGGGACTGGCTACACCTTC
- TRBJ1-1 TRBV5-1 TRBD1 CASSLGQGAFGNTEAFF TGCGCCAGCAGCTTGGGGCAGGGGGCTTTTGGGAACACTGAAGCTTTCTTT
- TRBJ2-3 TRBV11-3 - CASSPALRLRTDTQYF TGTGCCAGCAGCCCCGCTTTGCGGCTACGCACAGATACGCAGTATTTT
- TRBJ2-1 TRBV30 TRBD1 CAWKHGGTGGSMQFF TGTGCCTGGAAACATGGGGGGACAGGGGGCTCTATGCAGTTCTTC
- TRBJ2-1 TRBV4-1 TRBD1 CASTMGTGQVEQFF TGCGCCAGCACCATGGGGACAGGTCAGGTTGAGCAGTTCTTC
- TRBJ2-5 TRBV5-4 - CASSLAGVGAGETQYF TGTGCCAGCAGCTTGGCAGGGGTTGGGGCGGGAGAGACCCAGTACTTC
many TRBJ1-1 TRBV2 - CASSEGRLRNTEAFF TGTGCCAGCAGTGAAGGGCGACTCAGGAACACTGAAGCTTTCTTT
- TRBJ2-5 TRBV5-1 - CASSQGTYQETQYF TGCGCCAGCAGCCAGGGGACCTACCAAGAGACCCAGTACTTC
few TRBJ2-7 TRBV12-1 - CASSPNPDSYYEQYF TGTGCCAGCAGCCCAAATCCCGATTCCTACTACGAGCAGTACTTC
- TRBJ1-6 TRBV25-1 - CASSNGGPLHF TGTGCCAGCAGTAACGGGGGACCCCTCCACTTT
- TRBJ1-4 TRBV9 - CASSVGGGANEKLFF TGTGCCAGCAGCGTAGGGGGGGGAGCTAATGAAAAACTGTTTTTT
- TRBJ2-7 TRBV27 TRBD1 CVSSIDRAHEQYF TGTGTCAGCAGTATAGACAGGGCCCACGAGCAGTACTTC
few TRBJ2-7 TRBV6-1 TRBD2 CASTGLAGGSYEQYF TGTGCCAGCACCGGACTAGCGGGAGGGTCCTACGAGCAGTACTTC
- TRBJ1-1 TRBV5-8 TRBD1 CASSNRTGGLNTEAFF TGTGCCAGCAGCAACCGGACAGGGGGCCTGAACACTGAAGCTTTCTTT
- TRBJ1-1 TRBV19 - CASKSGVNTEAFF TGTGCCAGTAAGTCAGGGGTAAACACTGAAGCTTTCTTT
- TRBJ2-7 TRBV7-9 - CASSPSGIDYEQYF TGTGCCAGCAGCCCATCCGGGATCGACTACGAGCAGTACTTC
- TRBJ1-2 TRBV10-3 TRBD1 CAIRARDRAPAFYGYTF TGTGCCATCAGAGCCCGGGACAGGGCCCCCGCTTTCTATGGCTACACCTTC
- TRBJ1-6 TRBV6-4 TRBD1 CASSEGTGMHSPLHF TGTGCCAGCAGTGAGGGGACAGGGATGCATTCACCCCTCCACTTT
- TRBJ2-5 TRBV5-1 TRBD2 CASSQGLAGETQYF TGCGCCAGCAGCCAGGGACTAGCGGGGGAGACCCAGTACTTC
- TRBJ1-2 TRBV30 - CAHPRSANYGYTF TGTGCCCACCCCCGCAGTGCCAACTATGGCTACACCTTC
- TRBJ2-7 TRBV7-8 TRBD2 CASSSSGGTSSGEQYF TGTGCCAGCAGTTCTAGCGGGGGGACTAGCTCGGGGGAGCAGTACTTC
- TRBJ2-5 TRBV6-1 - CASRASSYQETQYF TGTGCCAGCAGAGCTTCGTCGTACCAAGAGACCCAGTACTTC
- TRBJ1-5 TRBV10-3 - CAISESGGIGDQPQHF TGTGCCATCAGTGAGTCGGGAGGGATCGGTGATCAGCCCCAGCATTTT
- TRBJ1-2 TRBV14 TRBD1 CASSQVGQGHGYTF TGTGCCAGCAGCCAAGTGGGACAGGGACATGGCTACACCTTC
few TRBJ2-4 TRBV30 - CAGNAGLGKNIQYF TGTGCCGGGAATGCAGGGTTGGGCAAAAACATTCAGTACTTC
- TRBJ2-3 TRBV5-1 TRBD1 CASSWRPGQGVTDTQYF TGCGCCAGCAGCTGGAGACCGGGACAGGGTGTGACAGATACGCAGTATTTT
few TRBJ2-2 TRBV7-2 TRBD2 CASRRGGNTGELFF TGTGCCAGCAGGCGGGGGGGGAACACCGGGGAGCTGTTTTTT
few TRBJ1-5 TRBV6-1 - CASSGAANQPQHF TGTGCCAGCAGTGGCGCGGCTAATCAGCCCCAGCATTTT
- TRBJ1-5 TRBV19 - CASSQEGQPQHF TGTGCCAGTAGTCAAGAGGGACAGCCCCAGCATTTT
- TRBJ2-2 TRBV7-9 - CASSSHTGELFF TGTGCCAGCAGTTCTCACACCGGGGAGCTGTTTTTT
- TRBJ2-1 TRBV9 - CASSPQDSLVPFF TGTGCCAGCAGCCCGCAGGACTCTCTGGTCCCGTTCTTC
- TRBJ2-5 TRBV7-7 - CASSPRASQQETQYF TGTGCTAGCAGCCCCAGGGCGAGTCAACAAGAGACCCAGTACTTC
- TRBJ2-7 TRBV7-8 TRBD1 CASKGDREAYEQYF TGTGCCAGCAAAGGGGACAGGGAGGCCTACGAGCAGTACTTC
- TRBJ2-6 TRBV2 - CASSDISGANVLTF TGTGCCAGCAGTGACATCTCTGGGGCCAACGTCCTGACTTTC